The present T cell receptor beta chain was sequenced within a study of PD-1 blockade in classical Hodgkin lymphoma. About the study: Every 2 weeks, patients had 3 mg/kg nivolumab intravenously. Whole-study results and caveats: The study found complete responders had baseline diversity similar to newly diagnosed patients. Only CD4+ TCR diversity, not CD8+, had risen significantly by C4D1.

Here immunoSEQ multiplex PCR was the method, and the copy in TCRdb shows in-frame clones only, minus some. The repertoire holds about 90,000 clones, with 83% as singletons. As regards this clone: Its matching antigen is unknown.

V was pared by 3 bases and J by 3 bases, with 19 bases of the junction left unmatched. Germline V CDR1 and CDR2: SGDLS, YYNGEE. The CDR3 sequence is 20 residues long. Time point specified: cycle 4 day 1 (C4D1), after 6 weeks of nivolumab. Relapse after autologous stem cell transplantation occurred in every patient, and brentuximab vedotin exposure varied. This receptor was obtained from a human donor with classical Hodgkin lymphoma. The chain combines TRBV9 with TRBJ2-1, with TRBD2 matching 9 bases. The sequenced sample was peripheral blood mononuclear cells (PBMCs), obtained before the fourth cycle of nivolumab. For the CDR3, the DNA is TGTGCCAGCAGCGCCCCTCCCGGGACTAGCTGGGAACTTATCTACAATGAGCAGTTCTTC. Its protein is CASSAPPGTSWELIYNEQFF.